These 15 T cell receptor beta chains originate from one sample sequenced in a study of shared clonotypes between healthy human individuals (dated by TCRdb to about 2020). Libraries were made using the immunoSEQ multiplex PCR assay. TCRdb took this table from immuneACCESS and kept in-frame rearrangements with V and J called. Such tables lack part of the clones; where checked against another copy, unresolved V genes explain under half of the gap, and the rest is unexplained. The sample profile shows hundreds of thousands of clones; around 75% of them were found once. The ten largest clones represent 13% of the sample. Sequencing was performed on PBMCs. These receptors came from a middle-aged woman in good health. Some clones in this sample may be carry-over from other donors' samples.

The rearrangement joins TRBV9 to TRBJ2-1, with 9 bases aligning to TRBD2. The CDR3 covers 15 residues. Trimming took 2 bases from V and 8 from J; bases not matched to a gene: 8. CDR1 is SGDLS and CDR2 is YYNGEE in the germline V gene. CDR3 sequence: CASSVSSGTGYEQFF. The CDR3 region has the DNA TGTGCCAGCAGCGTCTCTAGCGGGACTGGGTATGAGCAGTTCTTC.

This rearrangement joins TRBV9 to TRBJ2-5, with 8 nucleotides matching TRBD2. The DNA end is more similar to TRBJ2-7, so the J call may be wrong. The germline V gene encodes CDR1 SGDLS and CDR2 YYNGEE. There are 16 residues in the CDR3. As DNA, the CDR3 is TGTGCCAGCAGCGTAGGGGTAAGCGGGAGCCTCCACGAGCAGTACTTC. This translates into CASSVGVSGSLHEQYF.

This chain uses TRBV9 with TRBJ2-1; D tentatively fits TRBD1 or TRBD2 (5 bases each). The V end was cut by 0 bases, the J end by 7 bases, with 14 bases between. The CDR3 runs 15 residues. CDR1 SGDLS and CDR2 YYNGEE come from the germline V gene. The CDR3 sequence: CASSVGGTRGNEQFF. Written as DNA, the CDR3 is TGTGCCAGCAGCGTAGGGGGGACCCGGGGAAATGAGCAGTTCTTC.

V usage is TRBV28 and J usage is TRBJ2-2; possible D gene TRBD1, 5 bases. The CDR3 totals 14 residues. Germline assignment: CDR1 MDHEN and CDR2 SYDVKM. The ends were cut back, 6 bases at V and 6 bases at J, with 14 bases in the middle. The CDR3 sequence is CASRGQGRAGELFF. The CDR3 coding sequence is TGTGCCAGCAGGGGCCAGGGTCGTGCCGGGGAGCTGTTTTTT.

V gene TRBV6-6 combines with J gene TRBJ1-2; TRBD1 might be the D (5 bases). The V end lost 5 bases, the J end lost 7 bases, and 11 bases lay between the germline ends. The germline V gene has CDR1 MNHNY and CDR2 SVGAGI (reference sequence). The CDR3 consists of 12 residues. The CDR3 sequence is CASSEVGGGYTF. For the CDR3, the DNA is TGTGCCAGCAGTGAGGTGGGGGGTGGCTACACCTTC.

The genes are TRBV2 and TRBJ2-3; 12 bases agree with TRBD2. CDR1 SNHLY and CDR2 FYNNEI come from the germline V gene. The CDR3 has 15 amino acids. Germline trimming cut 5 bases from V and 5 bases from J; bases unmatched to any gene: 5. DNA of the CDR3: TGTGCCAGCAGTAGACTAGCGGGAGAGAAAGATACGCAGTATTTT. Translated: CASSRLAGEKDTQYF. The full variable domain, its missing parts supplied by reference TRBV2 and TRBJ2-3, is EPEVTQTPSHQVTQMGQEVILRCVPISNHLYFYWYRQILGQKVEFLVSFYNNEISEKSEIFDDQFSVERPDGSNFTLKIRSTKLEDSAMYFCASSRLAGEKDTQYFGPGTRLTVL.

V gene TRBV27 combines with J gene TRBJ2-7, with 8 bases matching TRBD2. The CDR3 has 13 amino acids. The V gene's germline CDR1 is MNHEY and CDR2 SMNVEV (reference sequence). Trimming removed 8 bases from V and 4 bases from J; junction bases left unmatched: 7. This chain's CDR3 is CASGGSGTYEQYF. The CDR3 region has the DNA TGTGCCAGCGGGGGTAGCGGGACTTACGAGCAGTACTTC.

The chain uses TRBV9 and TRBJ2-1, with D perhaps being TRBD1 or TRBD2 (5 bases each). The length of the CDR3 is 15 residues. With 0 bases removed from V and 4 bases from J, the gap between germline ends came to 11 bases. The germline gives CDR1 SGDLS, CDR2 YYNGEE. CDR3 sequence (DNA): TGTGCCAGCAGCGTAGGAGACGGGGCGTACAATGAGCAGTTCTTC. Its protein is CASSVGDGAYNEQFF.

This clone showed up just a few times. The chain joins TRBV19 to TRBJ2-5, with D possibly matching TRBD1 (6 bases). Germline V gives CDR1 LNHDA, CDR2 SQIVND (reference sequence). This CDR3 has 13 amino acids. V was shortened by 5 bases and J by 5 bases, with 12 bases between the two germline ends. The CDR3 here is CASSATGMETQYF. CDR3 DNA: TGTGCCAGTAGTGCTACAGGGATGGAGACCCAGTACTTC.

Details on this clone: This CDR3 is also generated by other DNA sequences in the sample. The V gene is TRBV19, the J gene TRBJ1-5; perhaps TRBD1 as D (6 bases). The V end was cut by 4 bases, the J end by 2 bases, with 9 bases between. This CDR3 contains 14 residues. The germline CDR1 and CDR2 sequences are LNHDA and SQIVND (reference sequence). CDR3 amino acids: CASSTTGGNQPQHF. CDR3 coding DNA: TGTGCCAGTAGTACGACAGGCGGCAATCAGCCCCAGCATTTT.

The sample holds one count of this clone. The chain uses TRBV28 and TRBJ1-1, with TRBD1 identical over 11 bases. The germline CDR1 and CDR2 sequences are MDHEN and SYDVKM. The CDR3 runs to 15 residues. With 5 bases clipped from V and 3 bases from J, the junction kept 5 bases outside the gene matches. The DNA of the CDR3 is TGTGCCAGCAGTCCGGGGGGACAGGGGGACACTGAAGCTTTCTTT. As protein: CASSPGGQGDTEAFF.

This chain uses TRBV28 with TRBJ2-3, with D perhaps assigned TRBD1 or TRBD2 (5 bases each). V lost 11 bases to trimming and J lost 4 bases, with 19 bases between them. Looked up from germline, CDR1 is MDHEN and CDR2 is SYDVKM. The CDR3 length is 14 residues. CDR3 sequence reads: CAGTGTLAPDTQYF. The CDR3, as DNA: TGTGCCGGTACCGGGACCCTAGCCCCAGATACGCAGTATTTT.

The count of this clone is one. J is TRBJ2-7 and V is TRBV28; 7 bases match TRBD2. This CDR3 is built from 16 residues. Germline loops: CDR1 MDHEN, CDR2 SYDVKM. The V and J ends lost 11 bases and 3 bases, in that order; junction bases with no gene match: 19. CDR3 DNA sequence: TGTGCCTGCGGGCGGGAGTTCATCGGAGCGGGCTACGAGCAGTACTTC. It yields the protein CACGREFIGAGYEQYF.

This chain connects TRBV10-3 to TRBJ2-1; D is perhaps TRBD2 (7 bases). The V end lost 0 bases, the J end lost 0 bases, and 9 bases lay between the germline ends. This CDR3 comprises 16 residues. Germline V gene sequence: CDR1 ENHRY, CDR2 SYGVKD. The CDR3 spells CAISESRGGSYNEQFF. The DNA for the CDR3 is TGTGCCATCAGTGAGTCGAGGGGGGGCTCCTACAATGAGCAGTTCTTC.

This sequence joins TRBV28 and TRBJ1-5; D not certain. The germline V gene has CDR1 MDHEN and CDR2 SYDVKM. CDR3 size: 16 residues. Trimming removed 3 bases at V and 0 bases at J, with 12 bases between. The CDR3 sequence: CASSFMWSYSNQPQHF. The DNA for the CDR3 is TGTGCCAGCAGTTTCATGTGGTCTTATAGCAATCAGCCCCAGCATTTT.